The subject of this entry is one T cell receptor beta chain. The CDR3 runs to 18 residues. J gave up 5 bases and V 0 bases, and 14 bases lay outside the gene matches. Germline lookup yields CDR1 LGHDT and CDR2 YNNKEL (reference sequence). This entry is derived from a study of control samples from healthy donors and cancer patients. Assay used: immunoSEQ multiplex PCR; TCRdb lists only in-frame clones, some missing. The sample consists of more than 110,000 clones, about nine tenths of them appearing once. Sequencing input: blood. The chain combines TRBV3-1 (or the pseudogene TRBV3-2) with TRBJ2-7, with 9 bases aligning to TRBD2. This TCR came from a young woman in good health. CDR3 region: CASSQDLTSGLRLDEQYF. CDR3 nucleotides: TGTGCCAGCAGCCAAGATCTGACTAGCGGCCTTCGCCTCGACGAGCAGTACTTC.